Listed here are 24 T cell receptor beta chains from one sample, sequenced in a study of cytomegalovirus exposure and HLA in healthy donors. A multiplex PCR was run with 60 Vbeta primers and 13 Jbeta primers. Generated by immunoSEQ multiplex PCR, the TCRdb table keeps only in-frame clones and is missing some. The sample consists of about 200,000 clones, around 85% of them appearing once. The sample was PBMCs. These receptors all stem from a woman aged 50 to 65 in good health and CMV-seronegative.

The CDR3 loop is CASSTGRGSWDYEQYF. CDR3 nucleotides: TGTGCCAGTAGCACCGGCCGGGGAAGTTGGGACTACGAGCAGTACTTC. This sequence joins TRBV19 and TRBJ2-7, with D maybe TRBD2 (5 bases). The V end was cut by 6 bases, the J end by 3 bases, with 21 bases between. From germline, CDR1 is LNHDA and CDR2 SQIVND (reference sequence). The CDR3 runs 16 residues.

CDR3 region: CASTDPYRAQYF. For the CDR3, the DNA is TGTGCCAGTACCGATCCATACAGGGCCCAGTACTTC. This chain connects TRBV19 to TRBJ2-5, with a possible D match to TRBD1 (6 bases). V dropped 7 bases and J dropped 9 bases, with 15 bases sitting between them. CDR1 LNHDA and CDR2 SQIVND come from the germline V gene (reference sequence). The CDR3 has 12 residues.

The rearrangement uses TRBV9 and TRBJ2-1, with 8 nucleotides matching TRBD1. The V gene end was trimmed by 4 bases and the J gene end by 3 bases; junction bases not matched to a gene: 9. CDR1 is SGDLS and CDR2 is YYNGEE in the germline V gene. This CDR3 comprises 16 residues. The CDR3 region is CASSTMTGDGYNEQFF. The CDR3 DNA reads TGTGCCAGCAGCACCATGACAGGGGACGGCTACAATGAGCAGTTCTTC.

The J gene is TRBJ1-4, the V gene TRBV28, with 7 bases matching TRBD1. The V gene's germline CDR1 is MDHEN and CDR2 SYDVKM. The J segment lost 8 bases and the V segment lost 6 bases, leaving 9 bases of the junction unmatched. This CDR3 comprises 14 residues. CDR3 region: CASRPPGTVEKLFF. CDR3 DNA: TGTGCCAGCAGGCCCCCTGGGACAGTCGAAAAACTGTTTTTT.

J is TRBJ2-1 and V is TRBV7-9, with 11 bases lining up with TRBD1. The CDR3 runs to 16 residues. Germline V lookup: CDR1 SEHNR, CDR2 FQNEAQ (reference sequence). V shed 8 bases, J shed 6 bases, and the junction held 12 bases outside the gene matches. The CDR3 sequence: CASLPGTGGFFNEQFF. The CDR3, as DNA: TGTGCCAGCCTCCCCGGGACAGGGGGTTTCTTCAATGAGCAGTTCTTC.

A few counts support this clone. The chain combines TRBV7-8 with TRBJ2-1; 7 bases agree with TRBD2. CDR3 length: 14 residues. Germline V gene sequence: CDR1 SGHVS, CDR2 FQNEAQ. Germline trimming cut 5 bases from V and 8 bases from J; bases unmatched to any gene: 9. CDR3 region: CASSVKRLADEQFF. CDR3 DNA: TGTGCCAGCAGCGTAAAACGACTAGCCGATGAGCAGTTCTTC.

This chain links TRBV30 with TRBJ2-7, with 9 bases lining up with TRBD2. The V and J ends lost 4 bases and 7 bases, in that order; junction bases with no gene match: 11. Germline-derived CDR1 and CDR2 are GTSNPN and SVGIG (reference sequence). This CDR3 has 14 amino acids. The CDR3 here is CAWTTAGGLGEQYF. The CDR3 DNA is TGTGCCTGGACCACGGCGGGAGGGCTAGGAGAGCAGTACTTC.

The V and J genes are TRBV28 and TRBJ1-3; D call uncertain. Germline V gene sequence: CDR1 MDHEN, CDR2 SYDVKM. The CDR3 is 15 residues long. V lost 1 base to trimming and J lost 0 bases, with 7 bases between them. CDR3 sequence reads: CASSLFQISGNTIYF. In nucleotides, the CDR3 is TGTGCCAGCAGTTTATTTCAGATCTCTGGAAACACCATATATTTT.

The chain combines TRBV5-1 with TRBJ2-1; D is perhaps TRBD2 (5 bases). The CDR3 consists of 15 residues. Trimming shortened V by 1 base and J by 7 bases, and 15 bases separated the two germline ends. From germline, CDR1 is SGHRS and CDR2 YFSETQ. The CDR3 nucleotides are TGCGCCAGCAGCTTGCATCAGGCTAGCCAAAATGAGCAGTTCTTC. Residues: CASSLHQASQNEQFF.

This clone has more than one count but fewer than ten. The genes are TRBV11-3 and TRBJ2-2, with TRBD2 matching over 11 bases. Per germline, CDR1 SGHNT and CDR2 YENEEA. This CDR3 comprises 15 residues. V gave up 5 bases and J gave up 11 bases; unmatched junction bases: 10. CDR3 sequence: CASSVGGTSGPELFF. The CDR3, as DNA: TGTGCCAGCAGCGTGGGGGGGACTAGCGGCCCTGAGCTGTTTTTT.

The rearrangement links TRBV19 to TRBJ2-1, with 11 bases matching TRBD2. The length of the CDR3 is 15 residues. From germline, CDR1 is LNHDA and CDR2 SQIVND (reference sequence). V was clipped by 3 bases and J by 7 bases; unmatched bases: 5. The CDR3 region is CASSIPSGRSNEQFF. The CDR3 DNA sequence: TGTGCCAGTAGTATCCCTAGCGGGAGGTCTAATGAGCAGTTCTTC.

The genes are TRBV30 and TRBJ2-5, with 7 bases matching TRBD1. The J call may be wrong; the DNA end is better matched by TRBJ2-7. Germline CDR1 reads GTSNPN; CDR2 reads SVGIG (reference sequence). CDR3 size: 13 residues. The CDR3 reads CAWARDSSYEQYF. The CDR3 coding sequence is TGTGCCTGGGCTAGGGACAGCTCCTACGAGCAGTACTTC.

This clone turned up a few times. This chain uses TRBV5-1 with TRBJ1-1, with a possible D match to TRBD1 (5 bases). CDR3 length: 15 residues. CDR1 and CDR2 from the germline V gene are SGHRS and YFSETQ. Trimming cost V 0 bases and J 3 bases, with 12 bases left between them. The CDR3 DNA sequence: TGCGCCAGCAGCTTGGGGGGCCCTGGGGACACTGAAGCTTTCTTT. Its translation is CASSLGGPGDTEAFF.

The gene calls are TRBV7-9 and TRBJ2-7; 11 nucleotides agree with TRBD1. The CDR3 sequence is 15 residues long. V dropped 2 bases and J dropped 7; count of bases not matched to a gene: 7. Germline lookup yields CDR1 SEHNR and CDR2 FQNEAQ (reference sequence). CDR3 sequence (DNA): TGTGCCAGCAGCTTATTGGACAGGGGGCCGGAAGAGCAGTACTTC. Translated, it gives CASSLLDRGPEEQYF.

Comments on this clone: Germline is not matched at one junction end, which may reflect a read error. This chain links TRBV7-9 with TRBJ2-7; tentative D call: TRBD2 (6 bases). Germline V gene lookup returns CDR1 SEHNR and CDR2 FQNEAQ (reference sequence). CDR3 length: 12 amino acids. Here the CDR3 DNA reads TGTTCCAGCAGCACTAGCCGGCACGAGCAGTACTTC. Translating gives CSSSTSRHEQYF.

The CDR3 region has the DNA TGTGCCAGCTCACCCCTGGGACTAGCGGGAGGGAGCTCCTACGAGCAGTACTTC. It translates to CASSPLGLAGGSSYEQYF. The V gene is TRBV18, the J gene TRBJ2-7; 16 bases map to TRBD2. The CDR3 runs to 18 residues. Losses at the gene ends were 3 bases for V and 0 bases for J; bases not matched to a gene: 5. Germline loops: CDR1 KGHSH, CDR2 LQKENI.

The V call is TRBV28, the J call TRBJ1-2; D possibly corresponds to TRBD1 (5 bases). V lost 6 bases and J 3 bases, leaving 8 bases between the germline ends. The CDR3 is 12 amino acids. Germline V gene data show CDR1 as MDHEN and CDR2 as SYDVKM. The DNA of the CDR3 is TGTGCCAGCAGCCTAGGGGACTATGGCTACACCTTC. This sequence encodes CASSLGDYGYTF.

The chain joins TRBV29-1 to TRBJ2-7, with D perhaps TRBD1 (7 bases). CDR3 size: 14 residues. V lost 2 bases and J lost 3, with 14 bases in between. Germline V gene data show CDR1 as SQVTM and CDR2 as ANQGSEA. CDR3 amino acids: CSVELPGGLYEQYF. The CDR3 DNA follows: TGCAGCGTTGAACTTCCAGGGGGACTCTACGAGCAGTACTTC.

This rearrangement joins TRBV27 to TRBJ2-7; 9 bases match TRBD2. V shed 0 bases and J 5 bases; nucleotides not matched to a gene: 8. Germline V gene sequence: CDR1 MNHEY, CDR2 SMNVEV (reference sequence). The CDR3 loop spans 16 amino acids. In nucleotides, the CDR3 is TGTGCCAGCAGTTTATCGAGGTTAAGCGGGAGGAACGAGCAGTACTTC. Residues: CASSLSRLSGRNEQYF.

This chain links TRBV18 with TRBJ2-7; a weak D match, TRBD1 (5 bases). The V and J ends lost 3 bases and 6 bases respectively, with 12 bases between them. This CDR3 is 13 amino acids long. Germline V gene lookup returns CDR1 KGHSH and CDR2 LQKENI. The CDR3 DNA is TGTGCCAGCTCACCCTATCTCCAGGGCGAGCAGTACTTC. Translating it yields CASSPYLQGEQYF.

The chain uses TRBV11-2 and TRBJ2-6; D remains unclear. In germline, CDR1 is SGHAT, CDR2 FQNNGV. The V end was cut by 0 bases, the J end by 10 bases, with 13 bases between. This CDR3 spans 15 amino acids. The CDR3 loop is CASSLDGRARNVLTF. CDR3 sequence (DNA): TGTGCCAGCAGCTTAGACGGTCGCGCCAGGAACGTCCTGACTTTC.

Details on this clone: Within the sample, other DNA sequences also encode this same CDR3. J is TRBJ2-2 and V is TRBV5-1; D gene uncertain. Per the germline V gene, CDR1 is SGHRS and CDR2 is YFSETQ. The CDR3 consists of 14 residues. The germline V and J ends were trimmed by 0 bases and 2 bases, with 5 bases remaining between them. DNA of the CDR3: TGCGCCAGCAGCTTGGTCCAAAACACCGGGGAGCTGTTTTTT. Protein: CASSLVQNTGELFF. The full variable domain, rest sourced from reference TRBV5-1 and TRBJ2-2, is KAGVTQTPRYLIKTRGQQVTLSCSPISGHRSVSWYQQTPGQGLQFLFEYFSETQRNKGNFPGRFSGRQFSNSRSEMNVSTLELGDSALYLCASSLVQNTGELFFGEGSRLTVL.

In nucleotides, the CDR3 is TGTGCCAGCAGAAGACAGGACCTGAACACTGAAGCTTTCTTT. Encoded protein: CASRRQDLNTEAFF. The V and J genes are TRBV28 and TRBJ1-1; tentative D call: TRBD1 (6 bases). The CDR3 consists of 14 residues. V gave up 6 bases and J gave up 0 bases, with 11 bases separating them. Germline V gene lookup returns CDR1 MDHEN and CDR2 SYDVKM.

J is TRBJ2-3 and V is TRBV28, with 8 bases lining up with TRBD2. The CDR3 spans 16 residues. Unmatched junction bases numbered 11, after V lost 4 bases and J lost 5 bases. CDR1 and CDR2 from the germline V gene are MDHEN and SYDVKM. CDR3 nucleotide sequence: TGTGCCAGCAGTTCGGGGGGGAGGGCCGGGGTAGATACGCAGTATTTT. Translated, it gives CASSSGGRAGVDTQYF. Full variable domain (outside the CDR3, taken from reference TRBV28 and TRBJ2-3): DVKVTQSSRYLVKRTGEKVFLECVQDMDHENMFWYRQDPGLGLRLIYFSYDVKMKEKGDIPEGYSVSREKKERFSLILESASTNQTSMYLCASSSGGRAGVDTQYFGPGTRLTVL.